This T cell receptor beta chain was identified during a study of blood T cell repertoires in COVID-19. The wider study: Sites across the United States, Italy and Spain contributed samples from acute and convalescent COVID-19. In each case, the material was cDNA or gDNA derived from T cells, B-cell-depleted T cells, or PBMCs.

In its sample, this clone was seen a few times. TCRdb's table, derived via immunoSEQ multiplex PCR, lists solely in-frame clones and lacks some. The table shows roughly 380,000 clones, with 89% occurring only once. The CDR3 totals 13 residues. V was trimmed by 5 bases and J by 5 bases, leaving 12 bases between them. Germline V lookup: CDR1 LNHDA, CDR2 SQIVND (reference sequence). Seattle's enrolled individuals joined amid active infection and were then monitored longitudinally. The specimen was peripheral blood. This TCR was sampled from a woman in her thirties or forties with COVID-19, enrolled during active disease. The gene calls are TRBV19 and TRBJ1-2; D not resolved. DNA for the CDR3: TGTGCCAGTAGTTTGTTCGGGATTTATGGCTACACCTTC. Translated, it gives CASSLFGIYGYTF.